The 10 T cell receptor beta chains presented below share a single source sample, sequenced in a study of CD8 T cells in ankylosing spondylitis. One entry per CDR3 protein results from TCRdb running MiXCR on the 5' RACE reads. Among 50,000 to 60,000 distinct CDR3 sequences listed, around 7.4% were seen once. Sequencing was performed on blood, either unsorted or a sorted T cell fraction (not recorded which). Source of these receptors: a female donor with ankylosing spondylitis or in good health (not recorded which).

Many counts were recorded for this clonotype. This chain uses TRBV20-1 with TRBJ2-3; 9 bases fit TRBD1. V lost 1 base to trimming and J lost 6 bases; unmatched junction nucleotides: 8. Germline V gives CDR1 DFQATT, CDR2 SNEGSKA (reference sequence). The CDR3 totals 15 residues. Written as DNA, the CDR3 is TGCAGTGCTAGAGGAGCCGGGACAGGGCGGGATACGCAGTATTTT. As protein: CSARGAGTGRDTQYF.

This clonotype was seen many times. The V and J genes are TRBV27 and TRBJ1-5, with D unresolved. V lost 5 bases to trimming and J lost 5 bases, with 16 bases between them. Germline V CDR1 and CDR2: MNHEY, SMNVEV (reference sequence). This CDR3 region has 15 residues. For the CDR3, the DNA is TGTGCCAGCAGTCCTTATCGGACGCGGGATCAGCCCCAGCATTTT. It specifies CASSPYRTRDQPQHF.

This clonotype was detected many times. The chain carries TRBV20-1 and TRBJ2-1; 13 nucleotides match TRBD2. Germline V gene sequence: CDR1 DFQATT, CDR2 SNEGSKA (reference sequence). The CDR3 covers 16 residues. V trimming: 6 bases; J trimming: 9 bases; junction bases outside the gene matches: 14. The CDR3 here is CSATQPGTSGEGEQFF. CDR3 bases: TGCAGTGCAACGCAACCCGGGACTAGCGGGGAGGGTGAGCAGTTCTTC.

This clonotype was picked up many times. The CDR3, as DNA: TGTGCCAGCAGTTTATACGGGTATGGGGCAGGAACTAGCACAGATACGCAGTATTTT. This translates into CASSLYGYGAGTSTDTQYF. J is TRBJ2-3 and V is TRBV28, with D possibly TRBD1 on 5 matching bases. Between the trimmed V and J ends, which lost 1 base and 0 bases, there was a span of 20 bases. Germline CDR1 MDHEN, CDR2 SYDVKM. The CDR3 covers 19 residues.

Many counts were recorded for this clonotype. The chain carries TRBV5-1 and TRBJ1-1, with TRBD1 as a possible D gene (6 bases). V was pared by 2 bases and J by 3 bases, with 11 bases between. The V gene's germline CDR1 is SGHRS and CDR2 YFSETQ. The CDR3 has 14 residues. The CDR3 DNA is TGCGCCAGCAGCTTACAGGGAATGGACACTGAAGCTTTCTTT. This gives the protein CASSLQGMDTEAFF.

This clonotype showed up many times. The chain has TRBV20-1 and TRBJ1-6, with D perhaps TRBD1 (5 bases). The CDR3 spans 13 residues. V was pared by 7 bases and J by 7 bases, with 14 bases between. Germline V gene sequence: CDR1 DFQATT, CDR2 SNEGSKA (reference sequence). The DNA of the CDR3 is TGCAGTGGAGGGGCAGGGAACAATTCACCCCTCCACTTT. As protein: CSGGAGNNSPLHF.

This clonotype was counted ten times or more. The chain has TRBV9 and TRBJ2-3; the match to TRBD2 covers 10 bases. The CDR3 runs to 16 residues. The V and J ends lost 0 bases and 6 bases, in that order; junction bases with no gene match: 7. Germline loops: CDR1 SGDLS, CDR2 YYNGEE. CDR3 residues: CASSVEASGGKDTQYF. The CDR3 nucleotides are TGTGCCAGCAGCGTAGAGGCTAGCGGGGGTAAGGATACGCAGTATTTT.

This clonotype was seen repeatedly, ten times or more. The gene calls are TRBV20-1 and TRBJ2-2; 8 bases are a match to TRBD2. The trim removed 3 bases at V and 7 bases at J, leaving 7 bases unmatched. Germline CDR1 DFQATT, CDR2 SNEGSKA (reference sequence). CDR3 length equals 14 residues. The CDR3 nucleotides are TGCAGTGCTAGTCCCCGGGGGGGCAACGGGGAGCTGTTTTTT. Translating it yields CSASPRGGNGELFF.

Ten or more counts support this clonotype. The chain uses TRBV12-3 or TRBV12-4 and TRBJ1-1, with D unclear. Trimming left V 6 bases short and J 1 base short, with 9 bases between. This CDR3 has 13 residues. The chain's CDR3 is CASSEDRNTEAFF. DNA of the CDR3: TGTGCCAGCAGCGAGGATAGGAACACTGAAGCTTTCTTT.

This clonotype showed up many times. The chain's CDR3 is CASSQSHTDRSYEQYF. CDR3 DNA: TGCGCCAGCAGCCAAAGCCATACGGACAGGTCCTACGAGCAGTACTTC. The J gene is TRBJ2-7, the V gene TRBV4-3; 7 positions match TRBD1. Germline V CDR1 and CDR2: LGHNA, YSLEER. The CDR3 is 16 amino acids. The V gene end was trimmed by 2 bases and the J gene end by 1 base; junction bases not matched to a gene: 8.